Reported below is one T cell receptor (beta chain). Its antigen is unknown. This CDR3 region has 15 residues. V lost 5 bases and J lost 10; bases outside the gene matches: 10. Per germline, CDR1 LNHNV and CDR2 YYDKDF (reference sequence). The data were obtained in a study of T cell responses to AZD1222 COVID-19 vaccine. Profiled with immunoSEQ multiplex PCR; TCRdb holds only in-frame clones, not every one. This sample carries about 150,000 clones, 90% to 95% of them seen once, and the ten largest clones take 1% to 1.5%. Broader study findings: Only six people who got AZD1222 tested seropositive at baseline. Increases in Spike-specific TCR breadth and depth were seen after two AZD1222 doses. In a largely white British group with more females than males, clonal diversity was possibly underestimated. The study found vaccine-associated CD4 TCRs spanning spike, dominant at 160-218 and 743-854.

This chain uses TRBV15 with TRBJ2-1; 11 nucleotides match TRBD2. Source: peripheral blood, taken 28 days after the second AZD1222 dose. The TCR sequence derives from an adult who received the AZD1222 COVID-19 vaccine. The CDR3 reads CATSLSGTSGAEQFF. CDR3 bases: TGTGCCACCAGCTTATCCGGGACTAGCGGTGCCGAGCAGTTCTTC. Based on the CDR3 plus reference TRBV15 and TRBJ2-1, the full variable domain is DAMVIQNPRYQVTQFGKPVTLSCSQTLNHNVMYWYQQKSSQAPKLLFHYYDKDFNNEADTPDNFQSRRPNTSFCFLDIRSPGLGDTAMYLCATSLSGTSGAEQFFGPGTRLTVL.